Sequencing of this T cell receptor beta chain was carried out in a study of OX40 agonist ivuxolimab in advanced cancers. As for the study in general: Cancers in dose escalation were hepatocellular, melanoma, renal cell and head and neck.

The germline V gene has CDR1 MDHEN and CDR2 SYDVKM. V was shortened by 2 bases and J by 6 bases, with 10 bases between the two germline ends. This CDR3 is built from 14 residues. The method was immunoSEQ multiplex PCR; TCRdb's version includes in-frame clones alone and lacks a portion of them. This table has 65,000 to 80,000 clones, 91% appearing once. The TCR comes from an adult with an advanced solid tumor such as melanoma, head and neck, liver or kidney cancer. The V call is TRBV28, the J call TRBJ2-2; D remains ambiguous. The sample here was CD4+ or CD8+ T cells sorted from blood, taken in a trial of the OX40 agonist ivuxolimab. The CDR3 protein is CASSLSQVAGELFF. CDR3 nucleotide sequence: TGTGCCAGCAGTTTAAGCCAGGTCGCCGGGGAGCTGTTTTTT.